These T cell receptor beta chains were read from a single sample in a study of blood T cell repertoires in COVID-19. Sequencing was performed with immunoSEQ multiplex PCR; in TCRdb, only in-frame clones are kept and a portion is missing. Among 340,000 or so clones listed, around 87% were seen once. The sequenced sample was peripheral blood. All receptors come from a man in his fifties or sixties with active or convalescent COVID-19. Each CDR3 is given with its conserved first and last residue. A D gene is named only where the DNA matches it firmly. Where a row states a size, it is once, few, many or the class of an expanded clone; other rows omit it.

j_gene: TRBJ1-5
v_gene: TRBV28
d_gene: .
abundance: once
CDR3nt: TGTGCCACCGACACCCAGGGAAATCAGCCCCAGCATTTT
CDR3aa: CATDTQGNQPQHF

j_gene: TRBJ2-7
v_gene: TRBV19
d_gene: TRBD1
abundance: .
CDR3nt: TGTGCCAGTAGTCCCCTTCCGGGACAGGGGACCTACGAGCAGTACTTC
CDR3aa: CASSPLPGQGTYEQYF

j_gene: TRBJ1-1
v_gene: TRBV30
d_gene: .
abundance: .
CDR3nt: TGTGCCTGGAGTGTACATGACACTGAAGCTTTCTTT
CDR3aa: CAWSVHDTEAFF

j_gene: TRBJ1-1
v_gene: TRBV25-1
d_gene: .
abundance: .
CDR3nt: TGTGCCAGCAGTGCCGTCCCAGGGACTAACACTGAAGCTTTCTTT
CDR3aa: CASSAVPGTNTEAFF

j_gene: TRBJ2-6
v_gene: TRBV28
d_gene: TRBD2
abundance: .
CDR3nt: TGTGCCAGCAGCCCCGGACTAGCGGGAGTCTCAGGGGCCAACGTCCTGACTTTC
CDR3aa: CASSPGLAGVSGANVLTF

j_gene: TRBJ2-1
v_gene: TRBV23-1
d_gene: .
abundance: once
CDR3nt: TGCGCCAGCAGTCAATCGGGGGAGGGGGACGGGACCTACAATGAGCAGTTCTTC
CDR3aa: CASSQSGEGDGTYNEQFF

j_gene: TRBJ1-6
v_gene: TRBV27
d_gene: TRBD1
abundance: few
CDR3nt: TGTGCCAGCAGTTTACGACAGGGGCCTAATTCACCCCTCCACTTT
CDR3aa: CASSLRQGPNSPLHF

j_gene: TRBJ1-2
v_gene: TRBV19
d_gene: .
abundance: .
CDR3nt: TGTGCCAGTAGTGGGGGACTCAGACAGACCTATGGCTACACCTTC
CDR3aa: CASSGGLRQTYGYTF

j_gene: TRBJ2-1
v_gene: TRBV7-6
d_gene: TRBD2
abundance: .
CDR3nt: TGTGCCAGCAGCTACGCCGGGACTAGCGGATACAATGAGCAGTTCTTC
CDR3aa: CASSYAGTSGYNEQFF

j_gene: TRBJ1-1
v_gene: TRBV7-9
d_gene: .
abundance: .
CDR3nt: TGTGCCAGCGATCCGGACACCAACGTTGAAGCTTTCTTT
CDR3aa: CASDPDTNVEAFF

j_gene: TRBJ2-3
v_gene: TRBV2
d_gene: .
abundance: .
CDR3nt: TGTGCCAGCAGGCCTGCGGCGGGTGATACGCAGTATTTT
CDR3aa: CASRPAAGDTQYF

j_gene: TRBJ1-4
v_gene: TRBV4-3
d_gene: .
abundance: .
CDR3nt: TGCGCCAGCAGCCAAATGGGGCCCACTAATGAAAAACTGTTTTTT
CDR3aa: CASSQMGPTNEKLFF

j_gene: TRBJ2-1
v_gene: TRBV19
d_gene: TRBD2
abundance: .
CDR3nt: TGTGCCAGTAGTATAGCCTCCCCGGGGGGGTTTGAGCAGTTCTTC
CDR3aa: CASSIASPGGFEQFF

j_gene: TRBJ1-1
v_gene: TRBV19
d_gene: TRBD1
abundance: .
CDR3nt: TGTGCCAGTAGTTTCACAGGGGACTACACTGAAGCTTTCTTT
CDR3aa: CASSFTGDYTEAFF

j_gene: TRBJ2-7
v_gene: TRBV9
d_gene: .
abundance: .
CDR3nt: TGTGCCAGCAGCGTTACAGGGACCTCCTACGAGCAGTACTTC
CDR3aa: CASSVTGTSYEQYF

j_gene: TRBJ2-2
v_gene: TRBV13
d_gene: .
abundance: .
CDR3nt: TGTGCCAGCAGGAGCGGGGGGAACGGGACAGGTGCTGTGGGGCTGTTTTTT
CDR3aa: CASRSGGNGTGAVGLFF

j_gene: TRBJ1-5
v_gene: TRBV3-1/TRBV3-2
d_gene: .
abundance: .
CDR3nt: TGTGCCAGCAGCCGCCAGGGTCAGCCCCAGCATTTT
CDR3aa: CASSRQGQPQHF

j_gene: TRBJ1-2
v_gene: TRBV2
d_gene: TRBD1
abundance: .
CDR3nt: TGTGCCAGCAGCGTACAGGGGAATAACTATGGCTACACCTTC
CDR3aa: CASSVQGNNYGYTF

j_gene: TRBJ2-4
v_gene: TRBV9
d_gene: .
abundance: .
CDR3nt: TGTGCCAGCAGCGTAAGGGTAGAAGGGGACATTCAGTACTTC
CDR3aa: CASSVRVEGDIQYF

j_gene: TRBJ1-2
v_gene: TRBV28
d_gene: TRBD1
abundance: .
CDR3nt: TGTGCCAGCAGACCGGGACAGGGGGTTATCTCTGGCTACACCTTC
CDR3aa: CASRPGQGVISGYTF

j_gene: TRBJ2-5
v_gene: TRBV19
d_gene: TRBD2
abundance: .
CDR3nt: TGTGCCAGTAGCCTCCAGCGGGGGGCGATAGGGGAGACCCAGTACTTC
CDR3aa: CASSLQRGAIGETQYF

j_gene: TRBJ2-5
v_gene: TRBV7-2
d_gene: .
abundance: .
CDR3nt: TGTGCCAGCAGCCCCCAAAGACTCGGTAGGATAGAGACCCAGTACTTC
CDR3aa: CASSPQRLGRIETQYF

j_gene: TRBJ1-1
v_gene: TRBV19
d_gene: .
abundance: .
CDR3nt: TGTGCCAGTAGGAGACTGAATTATAACACTGAAGCTTTCTTT
CDR3aa: CASRRLNYNTEAFF

j_gene: TRBJ1-2
v_gene: TRBV7-9
d_gene: .
abundance: .
CDR3nt: TGTGCCAGCAGATTCGACAGTCAGCCTGGATATGGCTACACCTTC
CDR3aa: CASRFDSQPGYGYTF

j_gene: TRBJ1-1
v_gene: TRBV12-3/TRBV12-4
d_gene: .
abundance: once
CDR3nt: TGTGCCAGCCCCAGGAACACTGAAGCTTTCTTT
CDR3aa: CASPRNTEAFF

j_gene: TRBJ2-1
v_gene: TRBV6-1
d_gene: .
abundance: .
CDR3nt: TGTGCCAGCAGTGAAAGGGCAGGGGACTCCTACAATGAGCAGTTCTTC
CDR3aa: CASSERAGDSYNEQFF

j_gene: TRBJ1-2
v_gene: TRBV2
d_gene: TRBD1
abundance: .
CDR3nt: TGTGCCAGCAGGAGCCGGACAGGGGTGAACTATGGCTACACCTTC
CDR3aa: CASRSRTGVNYGYTF